This T cell receptor (beta chain) was identified during a study of blood T cell repertoires in COVID-19. Method: immunoSEQ multiplex PCR; TCRdb's copy keeps in-frame clones and lacks some. The table includes under 200,000 clones, approximately 90% detected once. V lost 4 bases to trimming and J lost 4 bases, with 18 bases between them. CDR3 length: 15 residues. Germline loops: CDR1 SGHRS, CDR2 YFSETQ. The clonotype originates from a man aged 18 to 29 with acute or convalescent COVID-19. Sequenced material: peripheral blood. The gene calls are TRBV5-1 and TRBJ2-7, with D perhaps matching TRBD1 (5 bases). The CDR3 sequence is CASSPGQILRYEQYF. DNA for the CDR3: TGCGCCAGCAGCCCCGGACAAATCCTCAGGTACGAGCAGTACTTC.